This paragraph reports one TCR beta chain. The CDR3 totals 15 residues. V lost 0 bases and J 0 bases, leaving 8 bases between the germline ends. Germline-derived CDR1 and CDR2 are SGDLS and YYNGEE. The sample comes from a study of blood T cell repertoires in COVID-19. Overall study: Whether acute or convalescent, the COVID-19 samples came from the United States, Italy and Spain. PBMCs, B-cell-depleted T cells, or T cells provided the cDNA or gDNA that made up the material.

The authors' processing: The assay estimated nucleated cells by amplifying reference gene primers. The assay was immunoSEQ multiplex PCR, and TCRdb's table has in-frame clones only and misses some. V and J calls and clone size are given by that table; D and trimming were obtained from the DNA. Of around 150,000 clones in the sample, about 88% were seen once. V usage is TRBV9 and J usage is TRBJ2-3; possible D gene TRBD2, 6 bases. The TCR comes from a man in his 60s with active or convalescent COVID-19. Sequences were obtained from peripheral blood. DNA of the CDR3: TGTGCCAGCAGCGTAGGCGGGGCTAGCACAGATACGCAGTATTTT. Protein: CASSVGGASTDTQYF. The full variable domain, rest sourced from reference TRBV9 and TRBJ2-3, is DSGVTQTPKHLITATGQRVTLRCSPRSGDLSVYWYQQSLDQGLQFLIQYYNGEERAKGNILERFSAQQFPDLHSELNLSSLELGDSALYFCASSVGGASTDTQYFGPGTRLTVL.